This T cell receptor beta chain was found in a study of ipilimumab plus nivolumab after autologous stem cell transplantation. Background on the study: Typical patient got roughly 5 ipilimumab doses and fewer than 10 nivolumab doses (median). Regarding the study as a whole: Authors suggest TCR repertoire, Treg phenotype and gut microbiota support further study.

The protocol was immunoSEQ multiplex PCR, while the TCRdb copy is restricted to in-frame clones and leaves out a portion. The sample comprises around 45,000 clones, 70% to 90% of which are singletons, and approximately 0.88% rests with the top ten. About this clone itself: The antigen remains unidentified.

Per the germline V gene, CDR1 is PRHDT and CDR2 is FYEKMQ (reference sequence). The trim removed 4 bases at V and 4 bases at J, leaving 7 bases unmatched. This CDR3 contains 15 residues. The rearrangement joins TRBV13 to TRBJ1-1, with 9 bases aligning to TRBD1. The receptor was isolated from a male donor with multiple myeloma. The input for sequencing was PBMCs, taken in a trial of ipilimumab plus nivolumab as post-transplant consolidation. This CDR3 is CASSSYRGPLTEAFF. CDR3 DNA: TGTGCCAGCAGCTCGTACAGGGGGCCCCTCACTGAAGCTTTCTTT.